This TCR beta chain came from a study of shared clonotypes between healthy human individuals. Across the whole study: Donor composition was a couple of women and a few men, aged 18 to 49. Notes on the study in general: Clonotype sharing among donors, it was expected, would be affected by sequencing depth.

Germline V gives CDR1 SGHVS, CDR2 FNYEAQ. V was pared by 3 bases and J by 5 bases, with 7 bases of the junction left unmatched. The CDR3 has 16 amino acids. The method was immunoSEQ multiplex PCR; TCRdb's version includes in-frame clones alone and lacks a portion of them. The sample has 2 million to 2.5 million clones; about 90% are singletons. On this clone: The target antigen is unknown.

All donors were Caucasian adults living in Nashville, Tennessee. CD45RA-negative memory and CD45RA+ naive subsets were split from the CD4+ cells. The clonotype originates from a man aged 18 to 30 in good health. Some clones in this sample may be carry-over from other donors' samples. The specimen was naive CD4+ T cells from PBMCs. Subset here: CD45RA+ positively selected. J is TRBJ1-3 and V is TRBV7-6; 10 nucleotides match TRBD1. CDR3 sequence (DNA): TGTGCCAGCAGCTTGGTAGACAGGGGGCTGCGAAACACCATATATTTT. This translates into CASSLVDRGLRNTIYF.